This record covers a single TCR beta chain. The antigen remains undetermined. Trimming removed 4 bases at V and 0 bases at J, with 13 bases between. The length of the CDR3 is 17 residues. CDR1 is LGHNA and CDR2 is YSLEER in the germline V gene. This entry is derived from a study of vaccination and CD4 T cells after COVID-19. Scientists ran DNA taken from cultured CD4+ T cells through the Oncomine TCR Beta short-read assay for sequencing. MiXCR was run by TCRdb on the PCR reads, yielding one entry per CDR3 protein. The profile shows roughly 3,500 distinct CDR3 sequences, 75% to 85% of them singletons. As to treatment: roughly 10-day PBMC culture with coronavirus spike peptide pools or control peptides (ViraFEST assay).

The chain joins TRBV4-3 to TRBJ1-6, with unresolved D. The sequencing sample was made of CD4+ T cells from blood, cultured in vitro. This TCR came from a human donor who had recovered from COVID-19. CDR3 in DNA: TGCGCCAGCAGCCTATCAAGGGAACCCTCCTATAATTCACCCCTCCACTTT. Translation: CASSLSREPSYNSPLHF.